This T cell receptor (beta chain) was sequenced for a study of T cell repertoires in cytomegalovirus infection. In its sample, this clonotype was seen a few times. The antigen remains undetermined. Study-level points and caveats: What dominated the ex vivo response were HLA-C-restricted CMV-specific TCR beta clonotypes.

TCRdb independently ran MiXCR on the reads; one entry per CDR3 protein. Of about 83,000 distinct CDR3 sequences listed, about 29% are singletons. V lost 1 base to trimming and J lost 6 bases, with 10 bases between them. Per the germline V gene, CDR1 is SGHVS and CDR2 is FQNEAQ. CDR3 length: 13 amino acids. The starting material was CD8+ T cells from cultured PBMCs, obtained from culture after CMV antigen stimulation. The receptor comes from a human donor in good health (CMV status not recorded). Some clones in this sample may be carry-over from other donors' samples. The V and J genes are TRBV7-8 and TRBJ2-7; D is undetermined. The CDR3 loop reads CASSLGWVLEQYF. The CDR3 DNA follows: TGTGCCAGCAGCTTAGGATGGGTTCTCGAGCAGTACTTC.